The rows below give T cell receptor beta chains drawn from one sample of a study of blood T cell repertoires in COVID-19. Assay: immunoSEQ multiplex PCR; the TCRdb copy retains only in-frame clones and omits some. This repertoire shows 200,000 to 250,000 clones, about 86% found once; its top ten account for 3.8%. The sequenced sample was PBMCs or T cells enriched from blood (not recorded which). These receptors were taken from a woman between 40 and 55 years old with acute COVID-19. The CDR3 runs from the conserved cysteine through the conserved F or W. Fields, in order: V gene, J gene, D gene, clone size, CDR3 DNA, CDR3 protein. The D gene is left open where the match is weak. Expanded clones are given a class, and other clones once, few, many or no size at all.

>TRBV3-1/TRBV3-2|TRBJ2-1|TRBD2|NA
TGTGCCAGCAGCCAAGGGGGGTGGGGGACTAGTCTCCGGGATGAGCAGTTCTTC
CASSQGGWGTSLRDEQFF
>TRBV24-1|TRBJ2-7|NA|NA
TGTGCCACCAGTGACAGGGGATACGAGCAGTACTTC
CATSDRGYEQYF
>TRBV5-5|TRBJ2-7|NA|NA
TGTGCCAGCAGCCTGGGCCTCTCAGGTCCCCCTTCTTCCTACGAGCAGTACTTC
CASSLGLSGPPSSYEQYF
>TRBV11-2|TRBJ1-2|NA|NA
TGTGCCAGCAGCTTAGGGCGACAGACCTATGGCTACACCTTC
CASSLGRQTYGYTF
>TRBV5-1|TRBJ2-7|NA|NA
TGCGCCAGCAGCCCGCTGAAGTCCACGACAGGGAGGCACGAGCAGTACTTC
CASSPLKSTTGRHEQYF
>TRBV9|TRBJ2-2|TRBD1|NA
TGTGCCAGCAGCGTGGGACAGGGGAGCAGCACCGGGGAGCTGTTTTTT
CASSVGQGSSTGELFF
>TRBV15|TRBJ2-1|NA|NA
TGTGCCACCAGCAGCGGGAGTCAGCAGTTCTTC
CATSSGSQQFF
>TRBV7-7|TRBJ2-1|NA|NA
TGTGCCAGCAGCTTTAACCCAGGGGTCTCCTACAATGAGCAGTTCTTC
CASSFNPGVSYNEQFF
>TRBV5-1|TRBJ2-3|NA|NA
TGCGCCAGCAGCACGGGGGACTTTACTAGCACAGATACGCAGTATTTT
CASSTGDFTSTDTQYF
>TRBV2|TRBJ1-1|NA|NA
TGTGCCAGCAGTGATTTGTATTCAGGTTTGGTTGCTGAAGCTTTCTTT
CASSDLYSGLVAEAFF
>TRBV5-1|TRBJ1-1|NA|NA
TGCGCCAGCAGCTCGGACAGTCGGGCTTTCTTT
CASSSDSRAFF
>TRBV29-1|TRBJ1-1|NA|NA
TGCAGCGGACTTAGAATGAACACTGAAGCTTTCTTT
CSGLRMNTEAFF
>TRBV7-6|TRBJ2-7|TRBD2|NA
TGTGCCAGCAGCTTAGTGGGGACTAGCGGGAGTAGCTACGAGCAGTACTTC
CASSLVGTSGSSYEQYF
>TRBV9|TRBJ2-7|TRBD1|NA
TGTGCCAGCAGCGTAGGACAGGGCCTCTCCTACGAGCAGTACTTC
CASSVGQGLSYEQYF
>TRBV28|TRBJ2-7|NA|NA
TGTGCCAGCAGTCTATGGGGACTGGCCCGGGATGAGCAGTACTTC
CASSLWGLARDEQYF
>TRBV6-5|TRBJ2-7|TRBD2|NA
TGTGCCAGCAGTTACTCGCGTAGCGGGAGCCCCTACGAGCAGTACTTC
CASSYSRSGSPYEQYF
>TRBV19|TRBJ2-2|TRBD2|NA
TGTGCCAGTAGTAGACTAGCGGGAGGCGGGGAGCTGTTTTTT
CASSRLAGGGELFF
>TRBV27|TRBJ1-1|NA|NA
TGTGCCAGCAGCCTCCGTGGGGGGGTGAACACTGAAGCTTTCTTT
CASSLRGGVNTEAFF
>TRBV5-1|TRBJ2-1|NA|NA
TGCGCCAGCAGGCTGGACTGGGACTTCTACAATGAGCAGTTCTTC
CASRLDWDFYNEQFF
>TRBV15|TRBJ2-3|NA|NA
TGTGCCACCAGCAGAGGGTCTGGTACAGCATTTAGCACAGATACGCAGTATTTT
CATSRGSGTAFSTDTQYF
>TRBV27|TRBJ2-2|NA|NA
TGTGCCAGCAGGTGGACAGCAAGTACCGGGGAGCTGTTTTTT
CASRWTASTGELFF
>TRBV11-3|TRBJ1-5|NA|NA
TGTGCCAGCAGCGCCTACAATCAGCCCCAGCATTTT
CASSAYNQPQHF
>TRBV19|TRBJ2-7|TRBD1|NA
TGTGCCAGTAGTATGGGGACAGGCCCGTACGAGCAGTACTTC
CASSMGTGPYEQYF
>TRBV20-1|TRBJ2-7|NA|NA
TGCAGTGTGGGAGATACCTACGAGCAGTACTTC
CSVGDTYEQYF
>TRBV28|TRBJ2-1|TRBD2|NA
TGTGCCAGCAGCCCGGGACTAGCGGGAGGGTATACCTACAATGAGCAGTTCTTC
CASSPGLAGGYTYNEQFF
>TRBV11-3|TRBJ2-1|TRBD2|NA
TGTGCCAGCAGCTCGGGACTAGCGGGAATCGATGAGCAGTTCTTC
CASSSGLAGIDEQFF
>TRBV24-1|TRBJ1-1|TRBD1|NA
TGTGCCACCAGTGATTTGCTAGGGACAGAAACTTTCTTT
CATSDLLGTETFF
>TRBV19|TRBJ1-1|TRBD1|once
TGTGCCAGTAGTATAGATACAGGGGGTTGGAACACTGAAGCTTTCTTT
CASSIDTGGWNTEAFF
>TRBV7-9|TRBJ2-1|TRBD1|NA
TGTGCCAGCAGCGGCCCCGGGACAGGGGTGGTCGGTGAGCAGTTCTTC
CASSGPGTGVVGEQFF
>TRBV27|TRBJ2-3|NA|NA
TGTGCCAGCAGTTTAATTAGGGGCGGGATAAGCACAGATACGCAGTATTTT
CASSLIRGGISTDTQYF
>TRBV2|TRBJ2-5|NA|NA
TGTGCCAGCACGGGAGATGGGGAGACCCAGTACTTC
CASTGDGETQYF
>TRBV28|TRBJ2-6|NA|many
TGTGCCAGCAGTCTCGCCGGGACAAACTCTGGGGCCAACGTCCTGACTTTC
CASSLAGTNSGANVLTF